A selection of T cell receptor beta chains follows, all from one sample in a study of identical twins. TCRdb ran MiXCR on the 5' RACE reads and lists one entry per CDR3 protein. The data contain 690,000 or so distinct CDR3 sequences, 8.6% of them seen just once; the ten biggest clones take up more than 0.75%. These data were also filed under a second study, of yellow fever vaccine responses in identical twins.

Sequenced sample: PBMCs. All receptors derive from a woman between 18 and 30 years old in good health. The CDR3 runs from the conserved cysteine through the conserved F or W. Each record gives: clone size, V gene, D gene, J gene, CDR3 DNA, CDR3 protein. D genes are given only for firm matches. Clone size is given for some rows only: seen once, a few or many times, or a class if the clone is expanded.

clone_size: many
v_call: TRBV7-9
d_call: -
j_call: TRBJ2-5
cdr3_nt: TGTGCCAGCAGCGGCGTGGACAGTTTCCTAGGGGAGACCCAGTACTTC
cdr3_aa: CASSGVDSFLGETQYF

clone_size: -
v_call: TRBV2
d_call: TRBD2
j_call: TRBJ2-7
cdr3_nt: TGTGCCAGCAGTGACCCTAGCGGGCGAGATCCCTACGAGCAGTACTTC
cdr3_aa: CASSDPSGRDPYEQYF

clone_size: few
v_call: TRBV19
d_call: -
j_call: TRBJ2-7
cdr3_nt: TGTGCCAGTAGTATAGTTTTCCGGGCCGGATCCTACGAGCAGTACTTC
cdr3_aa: CASSIVFRAGSYEQYF

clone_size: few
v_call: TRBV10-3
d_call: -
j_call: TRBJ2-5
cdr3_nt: TGTGCCATCAGTGGAGTGGGGACCTCCAGCCAAGAGACCCAGTACTTC
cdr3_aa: CAISGVGTSSQETQYF

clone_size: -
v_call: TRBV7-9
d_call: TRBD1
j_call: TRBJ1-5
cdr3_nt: TGTGCCAGCAGCGCAGGGACAGGGATAAATCAGCCCCAGCATTTT
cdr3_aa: CASSAGTGINQPQHF

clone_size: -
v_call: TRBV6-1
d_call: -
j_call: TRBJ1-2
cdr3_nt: TGTGCCAGCAGCGATGACAGATACTATGGCTACACCTTC
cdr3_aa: CASSDDRYYGYTF

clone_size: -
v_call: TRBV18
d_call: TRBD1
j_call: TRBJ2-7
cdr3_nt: TGTGCCAGCTCCCCCGAAGCGGGACAGGGTTCACGAGCAGTGAACTTC
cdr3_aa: CASSPEAGQGSRAVNF

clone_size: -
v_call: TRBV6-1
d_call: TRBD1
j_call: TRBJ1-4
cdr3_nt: TGTGCCAGCAGGCACCACCGGACCGGGACAGCTAATGAAAAACTGTTTTTT
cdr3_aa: CASRHHRTGTANEKLFF

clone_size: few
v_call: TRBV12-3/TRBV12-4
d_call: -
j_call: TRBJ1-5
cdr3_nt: TGTGCCAGCACCTATTGGGGGGACAATCAGCCCCAGCATTTT
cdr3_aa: CASTYWGDNQPQHF

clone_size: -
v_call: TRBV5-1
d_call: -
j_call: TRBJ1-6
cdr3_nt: TGCGCCAGCAGCTTTGCTTCGGGGGCGAATTCACCCCTCCACTTT
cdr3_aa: CASSFASGANSPLHF

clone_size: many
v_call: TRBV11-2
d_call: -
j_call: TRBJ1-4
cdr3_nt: TGTGCCAGCAGCCAAGGGTCCAACCTGGGGCCCAGAAAACTGTTTTTT
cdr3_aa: CASSQGSNLGPRKLFF

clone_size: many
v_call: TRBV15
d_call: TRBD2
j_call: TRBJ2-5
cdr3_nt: TGTGCCACCAGCAGAGAGGTAGCGGGAGGGTACGAGACCCAGTACTTC
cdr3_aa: CATSREVAGGYETQYF

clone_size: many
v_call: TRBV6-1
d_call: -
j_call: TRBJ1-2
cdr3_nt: TGTGCCAGCAGCCCGTTGGAGGTCCTGGGTGATGGCTACACCTTC
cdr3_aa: CASSPLEVLGDGYTF

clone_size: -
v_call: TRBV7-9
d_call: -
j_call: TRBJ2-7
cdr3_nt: TGTGCCAGCAGCCACTATAATTCCTACGAGCAGTACTTC
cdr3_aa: CASSHYNSYEQYF

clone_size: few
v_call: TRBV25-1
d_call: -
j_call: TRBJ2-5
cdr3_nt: TGTGCCAGCAGTGAATCCCCGCAGGGGAGGGAGACCCAGTACTTC
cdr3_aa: CASSESPQGRETQYF

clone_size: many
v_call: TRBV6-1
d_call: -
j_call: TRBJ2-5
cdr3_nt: TGTGCCAGCAGCCAGTCTAGGAAGGTGACCCAGTACTTC
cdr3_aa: CASSQSRKVTQYF

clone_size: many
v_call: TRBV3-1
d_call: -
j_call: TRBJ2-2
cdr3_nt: TGTGCCAGCAGCGTAGGCCCGGGCACTGGGGCCGGGGAGCTGTTTTTT
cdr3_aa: CASSVGPGTGAGELFF

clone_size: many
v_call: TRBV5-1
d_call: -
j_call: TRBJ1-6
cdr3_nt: TGCGCCAGCAGCTTGGGGACTAATTCACCCCTCCACTTT
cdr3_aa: CASSLGTNSPLHF

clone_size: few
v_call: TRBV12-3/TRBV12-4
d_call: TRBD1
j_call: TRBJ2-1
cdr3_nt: TGTGCCTGGGGGACAGGTTACAATGAGCAGTTCTTC
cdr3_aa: CAWGTGYNEQFF

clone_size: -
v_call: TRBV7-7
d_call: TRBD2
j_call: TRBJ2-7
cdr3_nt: TGTGCTAGCAGCCGGGGACTAGCGGGAGATAGCGAGCAGTACTTC
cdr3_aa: CASSRGLAGDSEQYF

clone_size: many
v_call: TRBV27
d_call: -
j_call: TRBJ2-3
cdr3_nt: TGTGCCAGCAGTTTTTACCAGGCTGGGACCACAGATACGCAGTATTTT
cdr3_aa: CASSFYQAGTTDTQYF

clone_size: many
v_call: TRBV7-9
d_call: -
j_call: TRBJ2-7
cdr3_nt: TGTGCCAGCAGTTCCCGGGACACACCCTACGAGCAGTACTTC
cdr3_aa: CASSSRDTPYEQYF

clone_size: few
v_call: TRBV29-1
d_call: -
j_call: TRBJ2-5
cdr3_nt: TGCAGCGTTGAAGGAATTGAAGAGACCCAGTACTTC
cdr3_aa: CSVEGIEETQYF

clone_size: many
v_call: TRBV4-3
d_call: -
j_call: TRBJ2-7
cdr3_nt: TGCGCCAGCAGCCAAGGTAGGACAGCCTACGAGCAGTACTTC
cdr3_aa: CASSQGRTAYEQYF

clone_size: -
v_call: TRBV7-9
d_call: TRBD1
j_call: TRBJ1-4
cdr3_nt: TGTGCCAGCAGCTTATCCACAGGGGGTGCCGTTAATGAAAAACTGTTTTTT
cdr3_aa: CASSLSTGGAVNEKLFF

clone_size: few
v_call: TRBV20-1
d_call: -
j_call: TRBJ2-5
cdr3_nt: TGCAGTGCTACAAGGACAGAGCAAGAGACCCAGTACTTC
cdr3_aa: CSATRTEQETQYF

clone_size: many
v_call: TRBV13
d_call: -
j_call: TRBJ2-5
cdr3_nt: TGTGCCAGCAGCTTAGGGACTATGGAAGAGACCCAGTACTTC
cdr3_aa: CASSLGTMEETQYF

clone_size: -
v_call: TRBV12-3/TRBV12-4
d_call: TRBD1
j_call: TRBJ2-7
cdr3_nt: TGTGCCAGCAGCGACGGGGACAGGGATTACGAGCAGTACTTC
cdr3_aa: CASSDGDRDYEQYF

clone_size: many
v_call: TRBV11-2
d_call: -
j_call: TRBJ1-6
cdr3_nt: TGTGCCAGCAGCTTAAGATCTGTGGGAGACGGGAATTCACCCCTCCACTTT
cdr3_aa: CASSLRSVGDGNSPLHF

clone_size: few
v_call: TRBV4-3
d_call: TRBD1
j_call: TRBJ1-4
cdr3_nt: TGCGCCAGCAGCCAAGAGGACAGGGGACTGGAAAAACTGTTTTTT
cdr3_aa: CASSQEDRGLEKLFF

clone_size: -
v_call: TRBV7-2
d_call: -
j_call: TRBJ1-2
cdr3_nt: TGTGCCAGCAGCGCGGACAGCGGGGGCTACACCTTC
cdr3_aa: CASSADSGGYTF

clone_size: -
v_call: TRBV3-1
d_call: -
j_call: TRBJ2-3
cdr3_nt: TGTGCCAGCAGCCAAGTTATCGGGCGAAGAGATACGCAGTATTTT
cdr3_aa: CASSQVIGRRDTQYF

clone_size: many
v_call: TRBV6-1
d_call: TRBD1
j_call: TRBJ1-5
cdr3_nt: TGTGCCAGCAGTGAGGACAGGGGGGCTAGCAATCAGCCCCAGCATTTT
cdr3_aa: CASSEDRGASNQPQHF

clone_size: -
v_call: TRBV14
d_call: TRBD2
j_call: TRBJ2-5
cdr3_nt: TGTGCCAGCAGCTCTCCCGGGACTAGCGGGAGATTTTGGGGAGAGACCCAGTACTTC
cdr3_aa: CASSSPGTSGRFWGETQYF

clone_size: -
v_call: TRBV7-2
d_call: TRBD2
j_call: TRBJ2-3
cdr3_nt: TGTGCCAGCAGCTATAGCCCTAGCGGGATTGGCACAGATACGCAGTATTTT
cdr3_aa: CASSYSPSGIGTDTQYF

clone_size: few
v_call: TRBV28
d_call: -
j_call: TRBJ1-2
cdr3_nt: TGTGCCAGCAGTTCGACAGATATCTATGGCTACACCTTC
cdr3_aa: CASSSTDIYGYTF

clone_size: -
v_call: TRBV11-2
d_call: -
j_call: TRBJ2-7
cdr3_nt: TGTGCCAGCAGCTTAGTGTTTAAGGCTAGTCGCGACGAGCAGTACTTC
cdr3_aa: CASSLVFKASRDEQYF

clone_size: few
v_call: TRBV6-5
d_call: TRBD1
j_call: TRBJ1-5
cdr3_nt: TGTGCCAGCAGTTCCTCGACAGGGGCTAATCAGCCCCAGCATTTT
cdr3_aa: CASSSSTGANQPQHF

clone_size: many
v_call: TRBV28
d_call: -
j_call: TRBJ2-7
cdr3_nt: TGTGCCAGCAGTTTAATGGTCCCGGGAGAGCAGTACTTC
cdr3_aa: CASSLMVPGEQYF

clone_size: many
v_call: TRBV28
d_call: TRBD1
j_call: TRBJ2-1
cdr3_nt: TGTGCCAGCAGTGAGATGGAGACAGGGTCCTACAATGAGCAGTTCTTC
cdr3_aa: CASSEMETGSYNEQFF

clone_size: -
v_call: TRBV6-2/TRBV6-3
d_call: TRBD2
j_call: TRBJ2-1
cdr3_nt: TGTGCCAGCAGGTCTTCGCTAGCGGGAGTCCAAAGGGTCTACAATGAGCAGTTCTTC
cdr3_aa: CASRSSLAGVQRVYNEQFF

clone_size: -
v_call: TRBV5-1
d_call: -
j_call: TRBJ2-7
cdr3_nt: TGCGCCAGCAGCTGGACAGACGGGGCCTACGAGCAGTACTTC
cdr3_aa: CASSWTDGAYEQYF

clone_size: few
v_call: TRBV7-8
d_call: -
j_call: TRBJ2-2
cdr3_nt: TGTGCCAGCAACCCGACTTTTGGGGGGGCTACCGGGGAGCTGTTTTTT
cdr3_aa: CASNPTFGGATGELFF

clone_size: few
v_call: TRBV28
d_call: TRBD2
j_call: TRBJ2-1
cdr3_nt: TGTGCCAGCACGACGATAGCGGGAGACTACAATGAGCAGTTCTTC
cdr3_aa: CASTTIAGDYNEQFF

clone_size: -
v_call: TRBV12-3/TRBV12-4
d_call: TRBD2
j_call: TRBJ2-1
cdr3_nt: TGTGCCAGCAGTCTGGGGGGGGGTGTATACAATGAGCAGTTCTTC
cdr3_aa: CASSLGGGVYNEQFF